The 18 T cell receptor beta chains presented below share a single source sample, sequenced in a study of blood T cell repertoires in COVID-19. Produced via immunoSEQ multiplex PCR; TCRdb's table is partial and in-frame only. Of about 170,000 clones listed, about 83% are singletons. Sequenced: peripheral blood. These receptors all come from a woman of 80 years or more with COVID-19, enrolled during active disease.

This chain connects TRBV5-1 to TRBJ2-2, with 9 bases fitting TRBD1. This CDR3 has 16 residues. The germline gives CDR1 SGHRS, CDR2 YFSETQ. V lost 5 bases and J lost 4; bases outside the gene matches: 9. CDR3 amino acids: CASRSPGQGFTGELFF. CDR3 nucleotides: TGCGCCAGCAGGTCTCCGGGACAGGGCTTCACCGGGGAGCTGTTTTTT.

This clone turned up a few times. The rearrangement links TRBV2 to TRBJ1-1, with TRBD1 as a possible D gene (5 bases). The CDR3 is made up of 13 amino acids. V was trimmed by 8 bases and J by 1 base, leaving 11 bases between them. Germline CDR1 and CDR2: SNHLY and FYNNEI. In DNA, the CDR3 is TGTGCCAGCGCCAGGGTAGGGAACACTGAAGCTTTCTTT. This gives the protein CASARVGNTEAFF.

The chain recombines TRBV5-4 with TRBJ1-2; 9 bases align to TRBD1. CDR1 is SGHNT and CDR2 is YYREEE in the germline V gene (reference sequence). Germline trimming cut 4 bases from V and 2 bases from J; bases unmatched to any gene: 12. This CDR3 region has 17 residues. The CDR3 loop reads CASSPASGQGTNYGYTF. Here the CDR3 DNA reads TGTGCCAGCAGCCCCGCTTCGGGACAGGGCACCAACTATGGCTACACCTTC.

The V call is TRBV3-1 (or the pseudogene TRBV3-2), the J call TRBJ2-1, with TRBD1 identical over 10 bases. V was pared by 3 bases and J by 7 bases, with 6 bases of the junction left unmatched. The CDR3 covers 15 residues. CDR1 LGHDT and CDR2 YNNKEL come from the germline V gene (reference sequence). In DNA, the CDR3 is TGTGCCAGCAGCCAGGAGGGACAGGGGAGGAATGAGCAGTTCTTC. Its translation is CASSQEGQGRNEQFF.

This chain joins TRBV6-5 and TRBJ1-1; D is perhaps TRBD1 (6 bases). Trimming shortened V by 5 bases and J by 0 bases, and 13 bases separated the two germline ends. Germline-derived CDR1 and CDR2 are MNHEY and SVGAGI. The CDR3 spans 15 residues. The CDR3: CASSTPGTLNTEAFF. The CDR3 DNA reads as TGTGCCAGCAGTACCCCCGGGACACTGAACACTGAAGCTTTCTTT.

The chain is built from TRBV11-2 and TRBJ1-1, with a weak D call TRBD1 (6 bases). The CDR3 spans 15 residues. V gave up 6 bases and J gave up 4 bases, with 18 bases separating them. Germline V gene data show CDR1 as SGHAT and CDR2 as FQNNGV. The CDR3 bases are TGTGCCAGCAGAGGACCGGGGTCAGGGGCCACTGAAGCTTTCTTT. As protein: CASRGPGSGATEAFF.

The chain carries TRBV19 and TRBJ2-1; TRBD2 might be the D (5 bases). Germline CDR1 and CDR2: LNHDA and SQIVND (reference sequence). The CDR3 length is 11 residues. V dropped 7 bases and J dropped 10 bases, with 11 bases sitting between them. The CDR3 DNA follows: TGTGCCAGTACGGGGAGATGGGAGCAGTTCTTC. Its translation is CASTGRWEQFF.

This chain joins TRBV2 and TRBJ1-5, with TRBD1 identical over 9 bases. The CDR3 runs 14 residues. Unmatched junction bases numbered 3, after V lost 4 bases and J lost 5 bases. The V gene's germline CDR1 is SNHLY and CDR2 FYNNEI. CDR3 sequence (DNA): TGTGCCAGCAGTGGGACAGGGGAGGATCAGCCCCAGCATTTT. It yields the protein CASSGTGEDQPQHF.

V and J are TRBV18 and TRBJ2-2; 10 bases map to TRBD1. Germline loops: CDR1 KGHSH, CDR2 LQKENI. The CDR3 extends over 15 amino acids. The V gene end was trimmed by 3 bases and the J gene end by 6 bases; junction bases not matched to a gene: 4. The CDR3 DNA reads TGTGCCAGCTCACCGGGACAGGGGCGCTCCGGGGAGCTGTTTTTT. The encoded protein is CASSPGQGRSGELFF.

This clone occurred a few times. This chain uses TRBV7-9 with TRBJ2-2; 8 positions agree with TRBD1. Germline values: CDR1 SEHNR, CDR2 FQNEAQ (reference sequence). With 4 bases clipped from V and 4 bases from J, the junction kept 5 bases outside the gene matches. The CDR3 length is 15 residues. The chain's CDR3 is CASSSTGVFTGELFF. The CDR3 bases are TGTGCCAGCAGCTCGACAGGGGTTTTCACCGGGGAGCTGTTTTTT.

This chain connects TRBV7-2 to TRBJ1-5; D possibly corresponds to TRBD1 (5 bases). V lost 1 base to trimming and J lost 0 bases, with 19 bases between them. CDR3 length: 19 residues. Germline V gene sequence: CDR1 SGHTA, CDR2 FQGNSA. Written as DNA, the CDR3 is TGTGCCAGCAGCTTAGGAAAGGGACCCAGCGGGGGTAGCAATCAGCCCCAGCATTTT. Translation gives CASSLGKGPSGGSNQPQHF.

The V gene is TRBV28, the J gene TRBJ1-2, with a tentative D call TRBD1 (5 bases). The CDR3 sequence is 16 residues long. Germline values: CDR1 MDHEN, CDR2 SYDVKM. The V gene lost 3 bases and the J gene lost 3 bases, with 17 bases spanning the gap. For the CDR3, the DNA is TGTGCCAGCAGTTTTAGACAGTTCTACGTCGACTATGGCTACACCTTC. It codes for CASSFRQFYVDYGYTF.

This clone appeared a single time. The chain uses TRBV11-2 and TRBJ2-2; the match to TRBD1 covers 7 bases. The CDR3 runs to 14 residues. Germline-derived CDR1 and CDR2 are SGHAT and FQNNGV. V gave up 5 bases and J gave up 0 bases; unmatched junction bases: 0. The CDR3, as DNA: TGTGCCAGCAGCGGACAGGCGAACACCGGGGAGCTGTTTTTT. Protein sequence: CASSGQANTGELFF. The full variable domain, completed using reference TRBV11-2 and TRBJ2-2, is EAGVAQSPRYKIIEKRQSVAFWCNPISGHATLYWYQQILGQGPKLLIQFQNNGVVDDSQLPKDRFSAERLKGVDSTLKIQPAKLEDSAVYLCASSGQANTGELFFGEGSRLTVL.

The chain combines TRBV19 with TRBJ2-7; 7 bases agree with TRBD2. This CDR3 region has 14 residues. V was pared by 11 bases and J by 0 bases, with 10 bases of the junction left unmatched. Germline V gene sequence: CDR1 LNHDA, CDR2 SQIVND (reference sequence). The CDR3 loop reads CASKRDGSSYEQYF. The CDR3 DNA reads TGTGCCTCTAAGCGGGACGGTAGCTCCTACGAGCAGTACTTC.

The CDR3 DNA is TGTGCCAGCTCACCATCCTCCGGGACAGGGGACGAAAAACTGTTTTTT. This translates into CASSPSSGTGDEKLFF. The J gene is TRBJ1-4, the V gene TRBV18; 10 nucleotides match TRBD1. This CDR3 has 16 amino acids. V was clipped by 2 bases and J by 8 bases; unmatched bases: 8. Germline CDR1 reads KGHSH; CDR2 reads LQKENI.

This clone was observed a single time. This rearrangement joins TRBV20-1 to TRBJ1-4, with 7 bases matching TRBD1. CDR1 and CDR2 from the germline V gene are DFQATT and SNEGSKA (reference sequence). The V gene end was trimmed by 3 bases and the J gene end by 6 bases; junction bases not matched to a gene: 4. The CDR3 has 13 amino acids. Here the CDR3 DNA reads TGCAGTGCTAGTACCGGGACAGATGAAAAACTGTTTTTT. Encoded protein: CSASTGTDEKLFF.

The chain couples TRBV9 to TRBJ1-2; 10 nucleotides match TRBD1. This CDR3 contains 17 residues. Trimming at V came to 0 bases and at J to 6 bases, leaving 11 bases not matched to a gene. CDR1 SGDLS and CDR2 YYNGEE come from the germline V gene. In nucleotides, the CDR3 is TGTGCCAGCAGCGTAGTCCCGGGGATGGGACAGGGGAATGGCTACACCTTC. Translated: CASSVVPGMGQGNGYTF.

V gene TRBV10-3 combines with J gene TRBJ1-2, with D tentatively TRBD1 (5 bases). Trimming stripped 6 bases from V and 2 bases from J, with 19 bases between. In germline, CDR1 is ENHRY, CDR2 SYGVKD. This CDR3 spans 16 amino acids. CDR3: CAISRGQPTNNYGYTF. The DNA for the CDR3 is TGTGCCATCAGCCGAGGACAACCCACGAACAACTATGGCTACACCTTC.